Each of the 25 T cell receptor beta chains below was sequenced from the same sample in a study of T cells after yellow fever vaccination. TCRdb reprocessed the 5' RACE reads with MiXCR, giving one entry per CDR3 protein. The table has hundreds of thousands of distinct CDR3 sequences, around 13% seen once. The sample in question was CD4+ T cells sorted from PBMCs, obtained 15 days after the yellow fever booster vaccination. These receptors were collected from a man between 18 and 29 years old who received the YFV17D yellow fever vaccine.

This clonotype was counted only a few times. The J gene is TRBJ1-5, the V gene TRBV6-2 or TRBV6-3; D is unresolved. This CDR3 region has 12 residues. V was clipped by 1 base and J by 5 bases, with 3 bases between them. Germline lookup yields CDR1 MNHEY and CDR2 SVGEGT. The CDR3 protein is CASSYFDQPQHF. The CDR3, as DNA: TGTGCCAGCAGTTACTTTGATCAGCCCCAGCATTTT.

This chain joins TRBV20-1 and TRBJ2-7; TRBD1 or TRBD2 may be the D gene (5 bases each). This CDR3 comprises 14 residues. Trimming removed 5 bases from V and 0 bases from J, with 14 bases in between. The germline CDR1 and CDR2 sequences are DFQATT and SNEGSKA (reference sequence). CDR3 loop: CSAPGRDGSYEQYV. The CDR3 bases are TGCAGTGCTCCCGGCCGGGACGGCTCCTACGAGCAGTACGTC.

The chain recombines TRBV4-1 with TRBJ1-2, with D possibly TRBD1 on 5 matching bases. The V gene lost 2 bases and the J gene lost 3 bases, with 31 bases spanning the gap. Germline V lookup: CDR1 MGHRA, CDR2 YSYEKL. The CDR3 is 21 residues long. Here the CDR3 DNA reads TGCGCCAGCAGCCAAATTGGGGTCCCGCCGGGGGGACGGAAAAGGGACTATGGCTACACCTTC. Amino acid sequence: CASSQIGVPPGGRKRDYGYTF.

This clonotype was counted a few times. The gene calls are TRBV20-1 and TRBJ1-1; no clear D gene. With 7 bases removed from V and 1 base from J, the gap between germline ends came to 10 bases. The CDR3 has 12 residues. Germline CDR1 and CDR2: DFQATT and SNEGSKA (reference sequence). CDR3 protein: CSVRGPNTEAFF. The CDR3 region has the DNA TGCAGTGTACGGGGTCCGAACACTGAAGCTTTCTTT.

The rearrangement joins TRBV12-3 or TRBV12-4 to TRBJ2-7; no clear D. CDR3 size: 12 residues. V lost 2 bases to trimming and J lost 6 bases, with 8 bases between them. The DNA for the CDR3 is TGTGCCAGCAGTTTAAAAGGCCGCGAGCAGTACGTC. This translates into CASSLKGREQYV.

This CDR3 is CASSARGWTPNTGELFF. In nucleotides, the CDR3 is TGTGCCAGCAGCGCCAGAGGTTGGACACCTAACACCGGGGAGCTGTTTTTT. The chain links TRBV11-2 to TRBJ2-2; TRBD1 is a possible D gene (5 bases). CDR1 is SGHAT and CDR2 is FQNNGV in the germline V gene. The CDR3 has 17 amino acids. Trimming shortened V by 5 bases and J by 2 bases, and 18 bases separated the two germline ends.

The table lists this clonotype with a few counts. The chain uses TRBV5-6 and TRBJ2-1; D ambiguous. The CDR3 sequence is 14 residues long. The V gene lost 2 bases and the J gene lost 2 bases, with 8 bases spanning the gap. Germline V gene data show CDR1 as SGHDT and CDR2 as YYEEEE. The CDR3 DNA sequence: TGTGCCAGCAGCTTTATCCCGCCCTACAATGAGCAGTTCTTC. This gives the protein CASSFIPPYNEQFF.

This sequence joins TRBV12-3 or TRBV12-4 and TRBJ2-1, with 11 bases matching TRBD2. The length of the CDR3 is 13 residues. Losses at the gene ends were 2 bases for V and 9 bases for J; bases not matched to a gene: 0. CDR3 DNA: TGTGCCAGCAGTTTACTAGCGGGGGGTGAGCAGTTCTTC. Translated: CASSLLAGGEQFF.

The chain recombines TRBV30 with TRBJ1-5; no clear D gene. The CDR3 is 14 amino acids. The V and J ends lost 0 bases and 7 bases respectively, with 13 bases between them. The germline V gene has CDR1 GTSNPN and CDR2 SVGIG (reference sequence). CDR3 region: CAWSVLAGGQPQHF. The CDR3 nucleotides read TGTGCCTGGAGTGTACTGGCGGGAGGGCAGCCCCAGCATTTT.

This clonotype was seen at least ten times. This chain links TRBV6-6 with TRBJ2-4; TRBD1 matches at 8 bases. The CDR3 runs to 16 residues. The germline V gene encodes CDR1 MNHNY and CDR2 SVGAGI (reference sequence). V gave up 6 bases and J gave up 2 bases; unmatched junction bases: 9. The CDR3 loop is CASRPGQGLSKNIQYF. The CDR3 DNA reads as TGTGCCAGCAGACCAGGACAGGGCCTCTCCAAAAACATTCAGTACTTC.

The chain links TRBV18 to TRBJ2-7; 10 nucleotides line up with TRBD1. Looked up from germline, CDR1 is KGHSH and CDR2 is LQKENI. This CDR3 has 15 residues. V shed 3 bases, J shed 5 bases, and the junction held 7 bases outside the gene matches. CDR3 protein: CASSPAGTGDHEQYV. As DNA, the CDR3 is TGTGCCAGCTCACCCGCCGGGACAGGGGACCACGAGCAGTACGTC.

V and J are TRBV7-6 and TRBJ2-1; D is unresolved. The CDR3 consists of 16 residues. The V gene's germline CDR1 is SGHVS and CDR2 FNYEAQ. Trimming left V 1 base short and J 0 bases short, with 10 bases between. CDR3: CASSLGLTSSYNEQFF. DNA of the CDR3: TGTGCCAGCAGCTTAGGACTCACGAGCTCCTACAATGAGCAGTTCTTC. The full variable domain, in which reference TRBV7-6 and TRBJ2-1 provide the parts outside the CDR3, is GAGVSQSPRYKVTKRGQDVALRCDPISGHVSLYWYRQALGQGPEFLTYFNYEAQQDKSGLPNDRFSAERPEGSISTLTIQRTEQRDSAMYRCASSLGLTSSYNEQFFGPGTRLTVL.

This chain uses TRBV4-3 with TRBJ2-3; TRBD1 agrees at 9 bases. The CDR3 covers 15 residues. CDR1 LGHNA and CDR2 YSLEER come from the germline V gene. V gave up 2 bases and J gave up 4 bases; unmatched junction bases: 4. The CDR3 DNA reads as TGCGCCAGCAGCCAAAGGGGACAGGGCCCAGATACGCAGTATTTT. Protein: CASSQRGQGPDTQYF.

V usage is TRBV12-3 or TRBV12-4 and J usage is TRBJ2-3, with TRBD1 matching over 8 bases. This CDR3 spans 15 amino acids. Unmatched junction bases numbered 7, after V lost 6 bases and J lost 2 bases. CDR3 sequence: CASRVWDRYTDTQYF. CDR3 nucleotides: TGTGCCAGCAGGGTTTGGGACAGGTACACAGATACGCAGTATTTT.

CDR3 in DNA: TGTGCCACCAGCAGAGTATCCGGGACAGGGGTACGACAGCCCCAGCATTTT. It specifies CATSRVSGTGVRQPQHF. This chain links TRBV15 with TRBJ1-5, with 10 bases that match TRBD1. Germline lookup yields CDR1 LNHNV and CDR2 YYDKDF (reference sequence). The CDR3 runs to 17 residues. V shed 1 base, J shed 7 bases, and the junction held 10 bases outside the gene matches.

V gene TRBV12-3 or TRBV12-4 combines with J gene TRBJ2-2, with a weak D call TRBD1 (5 bases). The CDR3 sequence is 16 residues long. The V end was cut by 1 base, the J end by 0 bases, with 9 bases between. For the CDR3, the DNA is TGTGCCAGCAGTTTAGACCCAGGGACGAACACCGGGGAGCTGTTTTTT. Its translation is CASSLDPGTNTGELFF.

This clonotype was seen a few times. The V and J genes are TRBV5-4 and TRBJ2-5; no clear D gene. The CDR3 is made up of 14 amino acids. Looked up from germline, CDR1 is SGHNT and CDR2 is YYREEE (reference sequence). V dropped 3 bases and J dropped 4 bases, with 13 bases sitting between them. The CDR3 sequence is CASSSPRVGETQYF. The DNA for the CDR3 is TGTGCCAGCAGCTCCCCCCGGGTAGGAGAGACCCAGTACTTC.

This clonotype was seen more than once but under ten times. The V gene is TRBV28, the J gene TRBJ1-1, with 7 bases fitting TRBD1. The CDR3 has 15 residues. In germline, CDR1 is MDHEN, CDR2 SYDVKM. Trimming took 6 bases from V and 3 from J; bases not matched to a gene: 10. For the CDR3, the DNA is TGTGCCAGCAGGACCCAGGGACAGTTCGACACTGAAGCTTTCTTT. Its translation: CASRTQGQFDTEAFF.

There are a few counts of this clonotype. The genes are TRBV7-2 and TRBJ1-1; weak D call: TRBD1 (5 bases). Germline CDR1 reads SGHTA; CDR2 reads FQGNSA. The V and J ends lost 1 base and 6 bases respectively, with 12 bases between them. The length of the CDR3 is 14 residues. CDR3 in amino acids: CASSLVGAKAEAFF. Written as DNA, the CDR3 is TGTGCCAGCAGCTTAGTTGGGGCTAAGGCTGAAGCTTTCTTT. Together with reference TRBV7-2 and TRBJ1-1, the CDR3 gives the full variable domain: GAGVSQSPSNKVTEKGKDVELRCDPISGHTALYWYRQSLGQGLEFLIYFQGNSAPDKSGLPSDRFSAERTGGSVSTLTIQRTQQEDSAVYLCASSLVGAKAEAFFGQGTRLTVV.

This chain uses TRBV12-3 or TRBV12-4 with TRBJ1-5; no definite D call. There are 14 residues in the CDR3. The V end was cut by 3 bases, the J end by 4 bases, with 10 bases between. This CDR3 is CASSFIGLNQPQHF. In nucleotides, the CDR3 is TGTGCCAGCAGTTTTATAGGGCTAAATCAGCCCCAGCATTTT.

Concerning this clonotype itself: An end of the junction differs from the germline gene, which may be a read error. The chain has TRBV7-2 and TRBJ2-7; D is tentatively TRBD1 or TRBD2 (5 bases each). CDR3 length: 15 amino acids. CDR1 and CDR2 (germline): SGHTA, FQGNSA. The CDR3: CASRLDSGSSYEQYF. The CDR3 DNA is TGTGCCAGCAGGTTAGACAGCGGAAGCTCCTACGAGCAGTACTTC.

The J gene is TRBJ2-1, the V gene TRBV3-1; 10 nucleotides match TRBD2. This CDR3 is 16 amino acids long. Germline V lookup: CDR1 LGHDT, CDR2 YNNKEL (reference sequence). With 1 base clipped from V and 7 bases from J, the junction kept 7 bases outside the gene matches. CDR3 region: CASSQAGSGGRNEQFF. CDR3 coding DNA: TGTGCCAGCAGCCAAGCCGGTAGCGGGGGGAGAAATGAGCAGTTCTTC.

The table lists this clonotype with a few counts. The chain combines TRBV4-2 with TRBJ2-2; 10 bases line up with TRBD1. Germline loops: CDR1 LGHNA, CDR2 YNFKEQ. V dropped 1 base and J dropped 1; count of bases not matched to a gene: 3. The CDR3 is made up of 17 amino acids. CDR3 DNA: TGTGCCAGCAGCCAAGGACAGGGGGCCGGGAACACCGGGGAGCTGTTTTTT. Its translation: CASSQGQGAGNTGELFF.

This clonotype was counted many times. The gene calls are TRBV12-3 or TRBV12-4 and TRBJ2-7, with D tentatively TRBD1 or TRBD2 (5 bases each). This CDR3 is 15 amino acids long. The V gene lost 6 bases and the J gene lost 2 bases, with 17 bases spanning the gap. CDR3 sequence (DNA): TGTGCCAGCAGAGGGACCGGGACGGTGACCTACGAGCAGTACTTC. Translation: CASRGTGTVTYEQYF.

This chain joins TRBV29-1 and TRBJ1-6; perhaps TRBD1 as D (6 bases). The V gene's germline CDR1 is SQVTM and CDR2 ANQGSEA. The CDR3 runs to 13 residues. V lost 7 bases to trimming and J lost 4 bases, with 11 bases between them. The CDR3 bases are TGCAGCGCTAACAGGGTGTATAATTCACCCCTCCACTTT. Encoded protein: CSANRVYNSPLHF.